This T cell receptor beta chain is from a study of T cell responses to AZD1222 COVID-19 vaccine. The germline V gene has CDR1 SNHLY and CDR2 FYNNEI. Trimming shortened V by 4 bases and J by 6 bases, and 12 bases separated the two germline ends. This CDR3 region has 13 residues. General study findings and limits: Reports indicate that nearly half of spike-specific TCRs are directed at unmutated variant regions.

The analysis combined second doses at about 4 or about 12 weeks. As regards this clone: The target antigen is unknown.

Sequencing was performed with immunoSEQ multiplex PCR; in TCRdb, only in-frame clones are kept and a portion is missing. In the table there are some 70,000 clones, approximately 80% of which are singletons. This clonotype was sampled from an adult who received the AZD1222 COVID-19 vaccine. The gene calls are TRBV2 and TRBJ1-2; no firm D call. The source material was peripheral blood, sampled 28 days after the second AZD1222 dose. CDR3 nucleotides: TGTGCCAGCAGTGTGGGGAACCAGAATGGCTACACCTTC. Amino acids: CASSVGNQNGYTF.